A few counts support the clone carrying this TCR beta chain. No antigen is known for it. The entry originates in a study of high-grade serous ovarian cancer treatment subgroups. Study overall: Mean per sample: around 14,000 reads, around 7,300 unique TCR beta rearrangements.

CDR3 length: 16 residues. The V gene lost 3 bases and the J gene lost 0 bases, with 12 bases spanning the gap. Germline values: CDR1 SEHNR, CDR2 FQNEAQ (reference sequence). Study observations and caveats: Repertoire analysis covered CDR3 alone, not CDR1 or CDR2.

Repertoires were generated with immunoSEQ multiplex PCR, while TCRdb's copy carries only in-frame clones and drops some. Seen here are some 5,000 clones, approximately 68% observed once, and the top ten hold 5% to 7%. Tumor tissue was taken before any definitive surgery or chemotherapy was given. The clonotype was recovered from a human patient with high-grade serous ovarian cancer. Sequencing was carried out using tumor tissue. The J gene is TRBJ1-3, the V gene TRBV7-9, with D tentatively TRBD1 (6 bases). CDR3 residues: CASSLTGYGSGNTIYF. The CDR3 nucleotides read TGTGCCAGCAGCTTGACAGGTTATGGCTCTGGAAACACCATATATTTT.